The next 11 T cell receptor beta chains were all read from a single sample in a study of shared clonotypes between healthy human individuals. Clones were read by immunoSEQ multiplex PCR, and TCRdb kept only the in-frame ones, dropping some. The sample has around 690,000 clones; less than 95% are singletons. The sample taken for sequencing was memory CD8+ T cells from PBMCs. As to subset: CD45RO+ cells pooled with CCR7-negative TemRA cells. The source is a young man in good health. Some clones in this sample may be carry-over from other donors' samples.

The gene calls are TRBV6-6 and TRBJ2-3, with 12 positions matching TRBD2. Germline V CDR1 and CDR2: MNHNY, SVGAGI (reference sequence). This CDR3 spans 16 amino acids. The ends lost 2 bases at V and 4 bases at J; junction bases unmatched: 4. This CDR3 reads CASSYPTSGRSDTQYF. The DNA of the CDR3 is TGTGCCAGCAGTTACCCAACTAGCGGGAGGTCAGATACGCAGTATTTT.

J is TRBJ2-7 and V is TRBV4-1, with TRBD2 matching over 8 bases. V was pared by 4 bases and J by 5 bases, with 7 bases of the junction left unmatched. The length of the CDR3 is 14 residues. Germline V gene sequence: CDR1 MGHRA, CDR2 YSYEKL. The DNA of the CDR3 is TGCGCCAGCAGCCCGGGGGGGGAGGACCACGAGCAGTACTTC. Residues: CASSPGGEDHEQYF.

The chain uses TRBV5-6 and TRBJ2-2; D unresolved. The CDR3 has 14 amino acids. Germline CDR1 is SGHDT and CDR2 is YYEEEE. Trimming took off 4 bases at V and 2 bases at J, with 9 bases between the two ends. As DNA, the CDR3 is TGTGCCAGCAGCCCCGGACCCAACACCGGGGAGCTGTTTTTT. Encoded protein: CASSPGPNTGELFF.

The chain couples TRBV5-1 to TRBJ1-4; TRBD1 might be the D (5 bases). The CDR3 loop spans 15 amino acids. The V end was cut by 5 bases, the J end by 0 bases, with 11 bases between. Germline V lookup: CDR1 SGHRS, CDR2 YFSETQ. The CDR3 sequence: CASRPRQTTNEKLFF. The CDR3 DNA reads as TGCGCCAGCAGACCTCGACAGACAACTAATGAAAAACTGTTTTTT. Using reference TRBV5-1 and TRBJ1-4 for the parts outside the CDR3, the full variable domain is KAGVTQTPRYLIKTRGQQVTLSCSPISGHRSVSWYQQTPGQGLQFLFEYFSETQRNKGNFPGRFSGRQFSNSRSEMNVSTLELGDSALYLCASRPRQTTNEKLFFGSGTQLSVL.

This chain joins TRBV6-5 and TRBJ2-7; D not resolved. The CDR3 loop spans 11 amino acids. V was clipped by 2 bases and J by 7 bases, with 6 bases between them. The germline V gene encodes CDR1 MNHEY and CDR2 SVGAGI. The CDR3 DNA sequence: TGTGCCAGCAGTTACGCCCAAGAGCAGTACTTC. Encoded protein: CASSYAQEQYF.

V and J are TRBV4-3 and TRBJ2-7, with D tentatively TRBD2 (5 bases). Germline V gene data show CDR1 as LGHNA and CDR2 as YSLEER. The CDR3 runs to 15 residues. Trimming removed 1 base from V and 2 bases from J, with 12 bases in between. The CDR3 DNA follows: TGCGCCAGCAGCCAAGGGTCGCGGGTCCCCTACGAGCAGTACTTC. Its protein is CASSQGSRVPYEQYF.

The chain uses TRBV27 and TRBJ2-1, with D perhaps TRBD1 (6 bases). V lost 3 bases and J 6 bases, leaving 15 bases between the germline ends. The germline V gene has CDR1 MNHEY and CDR2 SMNVEV (reference sequence). The CDR3 length is 15 residues. The DNA for the CDR3 is TGTGCCAGCAGTTTCGGTATCGGCAGGGGCAATGAGCAGTTCTTC. This encodes CASSFGIGRGNEQFF.

V usage is TRBV28 and J usage is TRBJ1-4, with D maybe TRBD1 (5 bases). Germline V gene data show CDR1 as MDHEN and CDR2 as SYDVKM. V dropped 5 bases and J dropped 8 bases, with 21 bases sitting between them. The CDR3 length is 16 residues. The CDR3 loop reads CASSPLEGQGGEKLFF. The CDR3 DNA sequence: TGTGCCAGCAGTCCCCTTGAGGGGCAGGGTGGAGAAAAACTGTTTTTT.

This chain joins TRBV27 and TRBJ1-1; weak D call: TRBD1 (6 bases). Between the trimmed V and J ends, which lost 2 bases and 5 bases, there was a span of 15 bases. This CDR3 contains 15 residues. CDR1 MNHEY and CDR2 SMNVEV come from the germline V gene (reference sequence). The chain's CDR3 is CASSLVQGLRTEAFF. CDR3 DNA sequence: TGTGCCAGCAGTTTAGTCCAGGGGTTGAGGACTGAAGCTTTCTTT.

Of note for this clone: This CDR3 fails to terminate in the conserved phenylalanine or tryptophan, so it likely reflects a read error. The DNA is left out, because the CDR3 cannot be placed on it with certainty; the CDR3 is given as TCRdb lists it. The chain carries TRBV6-5 and TRBJ1-1. Including both end residues, the CDR3 is 9 amino acids long. Looked up from germline, CDR1 is MNHEY and CDR2 is SVGAGI. The CDR3 spells CASSYPPLL.

This rearrangement joins TRBV20-1 to TRBJ1-4, with D unclear. In germline, CDR1 is DFQATT, CDR2 SNEGSKA (reference sequence). V lost 6 bases, J lost 5 bases, and 4 bases lay in between. This CDR3 spans 10 amino acids. CDR3 sequence reads: CSATNEKLFF. The CDR3, as DNA: TGCAGTGCCACGAATGAAAAACTGTTTTTT.